What follows are 8 T cell receptor beta chains derived from one specimen sequenced in a study of CD8 T cells in Susac syndrome. RNA totalling roughly 0.5 to 1 ug underwent reverse transcription with random hexamers. TCRdb reprocessed the immunoSEQ multiplex PCR reads with MiXCR, giving one entry per CDR3 protein. The sample lists under 200,000 distinct CDR3 sequences, about 92% occurring once. The material sequenced was CD4+ T cells from PBMCs. Every receptor here comes from a human donor in good health.

This chain joins TRBV6-2 or TRBV6-3 and TRBJ1-5, with D possibly being TRBD1 (5 bases). The germline CDR1 and CDR2 sequences are MNHEY and SVGEGT. V lost 4 bases and J 6 bases, leaving 13 bases between the germline ends. The CDR3 totals 14 residues. The CDR3 protein is CASSWGPPGQPQHF. In DNA, the CDR3 is TGTGCCAGCAGTTGGGGACCACCGGGTCAGCCCCAGCATTTT.

The chain has TRBV6-5 and TRBJ2-3, with TRBD2 matching 8 bases. In germline, CDR1 is MNHEY, CDR2 SVGAGI. The junction had 7 bases not matched to a gene; V was cut back by 3 bases and J by 2 bases. The CDR3 is 16 residues long. The CDR3 coding sequence is TGTGCCAGCAGTTATTTAGCGGGGCGATACACAGATACGCAGTATTTT. Protein sequence: CASSYLAGRYTDTQYF.

The chain employs TRBV3-1 and TRBJ2-1; TRBD1 agrees at 11 bases. There are 16 residues in the CDR3. Germline-derived CDR1 and CDR2 are LGHDT and YNNKEL (reference sequence). V lost 5 bases to trimming and J lost 5 bases; unmatched junction nucleotides: 8. The CDR3 region is CASSTPGTGGNNEQFF. The CDR3 nucleotides are TGTGCCAGCAGCACCCCCGGGACAGGGGGGAACAATGAGCAGTTCTTC.

The gene calls are TRBV20-1 and TRBJ1-2; the D is unclear. V shed 3 bases and J shed 4 bases, with 6 bases lying between them. Germline V gene data show CDR1 as DFQATT and CDR2 as SNEGSKA (reference sequence). This CDR3 contains 11 residues. The CDR3 DNA follows: TGCAGTGCTAGCCGCATCTATGGCTACACCTTC. It encodes CSASRIYGYTF.

The chain has TRBV20-1 and TRBJ2-7; 13 positions agree with TRBD2. This CDR3 is 15 amino acids long. CDR1 DFQATT and CDR2 SNEGSKA come from the germline V gene (reference sequence). V trimming: 5 bases; J trimming: 5 bases; junction bases outside the gene matches: 9. CDR3 region: CSALPRTSGGDEQYF. For the CDR3, the DNA is TGCAGTGCTCTACCGAGGACTAGCGGGGGCGACGAGCAGTACTTC.

The rearrangement links TRBV5-1 to TRBJ2-5; TRBD2 matches at 7 bases. The ends lost 0 bases at V and 1 base at J; junction bases unmatched: 6. Germline-derived CDR1 and CDR2 are SGHRS and YFSETQ. The CDR3 totals 16 residues. CDR3 sequence (DNA): TGCGCCAGCAGCTTGGGGCCTCTAGCGGTCCAAGAGACCCAGTACTTC. This gives the protein CASSLGPLAVQETQYF.

This clonotype was picked up one time. V gene TRBV12-3 or TRBV12-4 combines with J gene TRBJ2-7, with D tentatively TRBD1 or TRBD2 (6 bases each). V lost 5 bases to trimming and J lost 7 bases, with 18 bases between them. CDR3 length equals 14 residues. The CDR3 DNA is TGTGCCAGCAGTAATACCTGGGGGGCGGAAGAGCAGTACTTC. Encoded protein: CASSNTWGAEEQYF.

The rearrangement uses TRBV29-1 and TRBJ1-4; D uncertain. CDR3 length equals 13 residues. The germline gives CDR1 SQVTM, CDR2 ANQGSEA. Between the trimmed V and J ends, which lost 7 bases and 0 bases, there was a span of 9 bases. The CDR3 sequence is CSASVATNEKLFF. CDR3 DNA: TGCAGCGCCTCGGTTGCAACTAATGAAAAACTGTTTTTT.